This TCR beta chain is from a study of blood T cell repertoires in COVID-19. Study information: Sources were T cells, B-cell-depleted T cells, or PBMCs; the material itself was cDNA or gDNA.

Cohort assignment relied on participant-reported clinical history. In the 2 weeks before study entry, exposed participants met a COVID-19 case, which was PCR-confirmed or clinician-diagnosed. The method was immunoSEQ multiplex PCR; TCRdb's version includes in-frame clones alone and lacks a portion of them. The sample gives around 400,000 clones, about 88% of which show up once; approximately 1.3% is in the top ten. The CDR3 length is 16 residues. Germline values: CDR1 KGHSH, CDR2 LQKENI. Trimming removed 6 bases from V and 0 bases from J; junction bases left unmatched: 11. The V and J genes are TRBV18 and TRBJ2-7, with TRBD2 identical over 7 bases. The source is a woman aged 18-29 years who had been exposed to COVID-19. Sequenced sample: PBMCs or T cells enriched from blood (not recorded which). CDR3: CASSQIAGSSSYEQYF. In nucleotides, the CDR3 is TGTGCCAGCTCCCAGATAGCGGGCTCCAGCTCCTACGAGCAGTACTTC. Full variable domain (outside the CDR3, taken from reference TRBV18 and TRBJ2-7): NAGVMQNPRHLVRRRGQEARLRCSPMKGHSHVYWYRQLPEEGLKFMVYLQKENIIDESGMPKERFSAEFPKEGPSILRIQQVVRGDSAAYFCASSQIAGSSSYEQYFGPGTRLTVT.